The source of this T cell receptor beta chain is a study of cytomegalovirus exposure and HLA in healthy donors. The repertoire was sequenced with immunoSEQ multiplex PCR; TCRdb's copy has only in-frame clones and lacks some. The sample holds under 50,000 clones, about 93% seen once. Study-wide points: The classifier was said to identify cytomegalovirus status with high specificity and sensitivity.

V lost 3 bases, J lost 7 bases, and 8 bases lay in between. Looked up from germline, CDR1 is SGHNT and CDR2 is YYREEE (reference sequence). This CDR3 is 11 amino acids long. As regards this clone: Its antigen is not known.

The sample consisted of PBMCs. The chain combines TRBV5-4 with TRBJ2-7; D call uncertain. The sequence derives from a woman under 30 in good health and CMV-seropositive. DNA of the CDR3: TGTGCCAGCAGCTCTAACGTGGAGCAGTACTTC. Translation: CASSSNVEQYF.